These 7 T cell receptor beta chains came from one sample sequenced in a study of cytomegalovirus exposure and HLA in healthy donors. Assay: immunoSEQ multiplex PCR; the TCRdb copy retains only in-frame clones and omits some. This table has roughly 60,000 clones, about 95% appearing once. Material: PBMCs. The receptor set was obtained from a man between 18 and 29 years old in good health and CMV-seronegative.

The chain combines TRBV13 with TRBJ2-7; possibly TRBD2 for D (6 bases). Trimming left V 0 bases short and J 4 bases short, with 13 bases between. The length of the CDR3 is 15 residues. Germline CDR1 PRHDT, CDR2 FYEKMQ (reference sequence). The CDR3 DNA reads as TGTGCCAGCAGCTTAGGTTTTAGCGGAAATTACGAGCAGTACTTC. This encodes CASSLGFSGNYEQYF.

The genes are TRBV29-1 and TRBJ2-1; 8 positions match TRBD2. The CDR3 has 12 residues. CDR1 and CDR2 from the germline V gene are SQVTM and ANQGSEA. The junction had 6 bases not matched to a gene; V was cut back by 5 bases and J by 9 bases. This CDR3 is CSVRTSSLEQFF. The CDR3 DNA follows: TGCAGCGTTCGGACTAGCTCTCTTGAGCAGTTCTTC.

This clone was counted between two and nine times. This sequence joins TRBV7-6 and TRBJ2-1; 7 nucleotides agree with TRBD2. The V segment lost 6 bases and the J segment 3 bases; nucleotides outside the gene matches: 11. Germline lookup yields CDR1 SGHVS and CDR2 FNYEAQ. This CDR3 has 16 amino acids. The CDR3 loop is CASSPSVSSGYNEQFF. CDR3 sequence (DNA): TGTGCCAGCAGTCCCAGCGTTTCTAGCGGCTACAATGAGCAGTTCTTC.

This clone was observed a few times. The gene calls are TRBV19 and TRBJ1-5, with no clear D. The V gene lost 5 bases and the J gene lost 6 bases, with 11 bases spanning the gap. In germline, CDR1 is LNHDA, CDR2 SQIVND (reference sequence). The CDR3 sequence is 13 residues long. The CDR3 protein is CASSSAGAQPQHF. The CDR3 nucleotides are TGTGCCAGTAGTTCCGCAGGCGCTCAGCCCCAGCATTTT.

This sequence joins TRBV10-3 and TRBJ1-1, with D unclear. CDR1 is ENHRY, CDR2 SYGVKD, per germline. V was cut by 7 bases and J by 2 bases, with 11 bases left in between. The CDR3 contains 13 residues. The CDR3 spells CAITWEINTEAFF. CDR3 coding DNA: TGTGCCATCACGTGGGAGATAAACACTGAAGCTTTCTTT.

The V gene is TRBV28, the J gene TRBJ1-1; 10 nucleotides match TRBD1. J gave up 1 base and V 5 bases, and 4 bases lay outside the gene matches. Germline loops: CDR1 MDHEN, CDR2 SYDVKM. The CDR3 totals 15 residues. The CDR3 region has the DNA TGTGCCAGCAGTCTCCGGGACAGGGGGAACACTGAAGCTTTCTTT. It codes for CASSLRDRGNTEAFF.

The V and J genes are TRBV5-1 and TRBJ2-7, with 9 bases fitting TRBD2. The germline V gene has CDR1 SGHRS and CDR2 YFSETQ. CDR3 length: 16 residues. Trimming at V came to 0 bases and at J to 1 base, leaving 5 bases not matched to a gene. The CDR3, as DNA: TGCGCCAGCAGCTTGGAGGCGGGAGGGGCTTCCTACGAGCAGTACTTC. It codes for CASSLEAGGASYEQYF.